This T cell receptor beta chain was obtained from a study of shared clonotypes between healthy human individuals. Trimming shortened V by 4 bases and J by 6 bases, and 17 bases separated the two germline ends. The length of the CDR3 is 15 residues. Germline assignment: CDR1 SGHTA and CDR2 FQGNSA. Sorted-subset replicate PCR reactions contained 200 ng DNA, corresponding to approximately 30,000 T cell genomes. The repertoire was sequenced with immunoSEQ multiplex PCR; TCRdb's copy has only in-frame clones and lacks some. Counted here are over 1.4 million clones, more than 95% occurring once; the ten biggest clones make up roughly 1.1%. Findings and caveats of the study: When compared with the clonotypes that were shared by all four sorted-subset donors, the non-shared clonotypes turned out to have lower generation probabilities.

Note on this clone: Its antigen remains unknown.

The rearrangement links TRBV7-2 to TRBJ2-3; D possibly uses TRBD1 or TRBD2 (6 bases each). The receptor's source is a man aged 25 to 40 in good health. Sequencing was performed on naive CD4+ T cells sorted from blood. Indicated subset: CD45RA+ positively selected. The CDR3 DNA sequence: TGTGCCAGCAGCTCGTTAGCGGAAGGGGGGGATACGCAGTATTTT. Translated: CASSSLAEGGDTQYF.